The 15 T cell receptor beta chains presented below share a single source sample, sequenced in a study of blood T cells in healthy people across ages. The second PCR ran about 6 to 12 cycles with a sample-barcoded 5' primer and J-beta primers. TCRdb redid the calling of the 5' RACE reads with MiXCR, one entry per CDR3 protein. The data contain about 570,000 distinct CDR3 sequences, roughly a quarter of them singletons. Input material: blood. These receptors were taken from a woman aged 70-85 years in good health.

CDR3 DNA: TGTGCCAGCAGCCCCAGGGCTGGGGCCAACGTCCTGACTTTC. Translation: CASSPRAGANVLTF. This chain joins TRBV7-9 and TRBJ2-6; maybe TRBD1 (5 bases). CDR3 length equals 14 residues. V shed 5 bases and J shed 2 bases, with 7 bases lying between them. Germline V gives CDR1 SEHNR, CDR2 FQNEAQ (reference sequence).

The DNA of the CDR3 is TGCGCCAGCAGCCAAGATCCAGGGGTTTCCTATGGCTACACCTTC. Amino acids: CASSQDPGVSYGYTF. V gene TRBV4-3 combines with J gene TRBJ1-2; D is possibly TRBD1 (6 bases). Germline CDR1 is LGHNA and CDR2 is YSLEER. The CDR3 loop spans 15 amino acids. V lost 0 bases and J 4 bases, leaving 12 bases between the germline ends.

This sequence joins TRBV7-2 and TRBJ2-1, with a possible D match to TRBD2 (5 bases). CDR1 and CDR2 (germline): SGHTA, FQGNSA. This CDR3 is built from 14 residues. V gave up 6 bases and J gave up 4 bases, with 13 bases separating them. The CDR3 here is CASRRGLVYNEQFF. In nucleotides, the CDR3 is TGTGCCAGCAGGAGAGGACTTGTTTACAATGAGCAGTTCTTC.

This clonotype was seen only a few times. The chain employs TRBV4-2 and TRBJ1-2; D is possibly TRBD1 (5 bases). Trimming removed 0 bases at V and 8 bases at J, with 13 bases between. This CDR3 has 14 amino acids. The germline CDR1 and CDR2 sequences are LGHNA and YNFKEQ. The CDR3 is CASSQDGGRSGYTF. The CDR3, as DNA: TGTGCCAGCAGCCAAGACGGGGGGAGATCGGGCTACACCTTC.

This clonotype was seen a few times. The CDR3 nucleotides are TGTGCCAGCAGTTTATTTGGTTCCCCCCCTAATGAAAAACTGTTTTTT. The encoded protein is CASSLFGSPPNEKLFF. This chain links TRBV12-3 or TRBV12-4 with TRBJ1-4; D is ambiguous. The CDR3 has 16 residues. With 2 bases removed from V and 3 bases from J, the gap between germline ends came to 13 bases.

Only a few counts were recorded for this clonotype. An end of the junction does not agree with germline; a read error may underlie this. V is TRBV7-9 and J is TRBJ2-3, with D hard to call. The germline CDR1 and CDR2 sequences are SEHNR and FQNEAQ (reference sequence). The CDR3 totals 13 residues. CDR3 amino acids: CAGSPLDPDTQYF. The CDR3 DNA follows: TGTGCCGGCAGCCCCCTAGACCCAGATACGCAGTATTTT.

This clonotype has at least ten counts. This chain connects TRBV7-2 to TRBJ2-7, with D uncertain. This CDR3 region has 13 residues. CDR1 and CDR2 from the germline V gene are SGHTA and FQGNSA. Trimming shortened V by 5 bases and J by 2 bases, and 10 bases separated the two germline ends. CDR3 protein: CASSVYRTYEQYF. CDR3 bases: TGTGCCAGCAGCGTATACAGAACCTACGAGCAGTACTTC. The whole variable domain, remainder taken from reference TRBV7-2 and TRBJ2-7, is GAGVSQSPSNKVTEKGKDVELRCDPISGHTALYWYRQSLGQGLEFLIYFQGNSAPDKSGLPSDRFSAERTGGSVSTLTIQRTQQEDSAVYLCASSVYRTYEQYFGPGTRLTVT.

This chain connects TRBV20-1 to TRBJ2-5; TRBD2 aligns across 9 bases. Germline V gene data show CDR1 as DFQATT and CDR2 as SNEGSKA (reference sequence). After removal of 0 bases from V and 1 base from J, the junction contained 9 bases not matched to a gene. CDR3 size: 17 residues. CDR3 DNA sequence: TGCAGTGCTAGAGATACGGGCGGGGGGGCGGTCCAAGAGACCCAGTACTTC. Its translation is CSARDTGGGAVQETQYF.

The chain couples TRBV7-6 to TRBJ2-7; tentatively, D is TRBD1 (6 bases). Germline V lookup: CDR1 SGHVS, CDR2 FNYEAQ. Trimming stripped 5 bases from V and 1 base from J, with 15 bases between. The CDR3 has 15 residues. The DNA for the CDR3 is TGTGCCAGCAGCCTCTCATCGACAGGATCCTACGAGCAGTACTTC. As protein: CASSLSSTGSYEQYF.

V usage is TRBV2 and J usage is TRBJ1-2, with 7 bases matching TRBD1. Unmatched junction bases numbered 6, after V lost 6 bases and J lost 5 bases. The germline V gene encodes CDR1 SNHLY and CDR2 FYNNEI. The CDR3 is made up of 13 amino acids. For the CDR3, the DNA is TGTGCCAGCAGCGACAGGGTAGAATATGGCTACACCTTC. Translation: CASSDRVEYGYTF.

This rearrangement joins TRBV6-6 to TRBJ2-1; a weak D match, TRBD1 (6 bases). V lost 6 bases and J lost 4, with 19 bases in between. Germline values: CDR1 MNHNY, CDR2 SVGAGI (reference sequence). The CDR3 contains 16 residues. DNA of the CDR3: TGTGCCAGCAGGGATACTCCGACAGGTGGATACAATGAGCAGTTCTTC. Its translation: CASRDTPTGGYNEQFF.

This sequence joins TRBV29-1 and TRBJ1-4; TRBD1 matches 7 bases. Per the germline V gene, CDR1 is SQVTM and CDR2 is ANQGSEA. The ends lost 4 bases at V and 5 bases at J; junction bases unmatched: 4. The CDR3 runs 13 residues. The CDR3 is CSVVMTGNEKLFF. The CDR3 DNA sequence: TGCAGCGTTGTCATGACAGGGAATGAAAAACTGTTTTTT. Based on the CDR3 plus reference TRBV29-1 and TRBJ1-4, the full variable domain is SAVISQKPSRDICQRGTSLTIQCQVDSQVTMMFWYRQQPGQSLTLIATANQGSEATYESGFVIDKFPISRPNLTFSTLTVSNMSPEDSSIYLCSVVMTGNEKLFFGSGTQLSVL.

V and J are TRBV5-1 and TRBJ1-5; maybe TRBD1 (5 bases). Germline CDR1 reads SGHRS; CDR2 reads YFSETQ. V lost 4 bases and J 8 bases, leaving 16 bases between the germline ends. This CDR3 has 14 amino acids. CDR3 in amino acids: CASSPGAVGEPQHF. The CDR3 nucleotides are TGCGCCAGCAGCCCCGGTGCGGTGGGGGAGCCCCAGCATTTT.

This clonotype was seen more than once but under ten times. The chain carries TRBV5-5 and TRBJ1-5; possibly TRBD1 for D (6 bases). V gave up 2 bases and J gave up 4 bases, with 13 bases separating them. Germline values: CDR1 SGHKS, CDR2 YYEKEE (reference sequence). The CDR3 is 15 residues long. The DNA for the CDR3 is TGTGCCAGCAGCTTTGGGGGGCTCCCGAATCAGCCCCAGCATTTT. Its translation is CASSFGGLPNQPQHF.

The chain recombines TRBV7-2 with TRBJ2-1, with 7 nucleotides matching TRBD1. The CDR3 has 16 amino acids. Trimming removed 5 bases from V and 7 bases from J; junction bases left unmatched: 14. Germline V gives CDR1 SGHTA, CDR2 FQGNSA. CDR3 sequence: CASSRWTGGSSNEQFF. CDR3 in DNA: TGTGCCAGCAGCCGATGGACAGGAGGATCGAGTAATGAGCAGTTCTTC.